The source of this T cell receptor (beta chain) is a study of T-cell memory formation after mild COVID-19. Findings and caveats of the study: A subset of responding clones appeared in pre-infection memory, suggesting cross-reactive memory joined. Mainly CM and EM harbored the contracting CD4+ clones; mainly EMRA harbored the CD8+ ones. CD4/CD8 balance characterized clones contracting day 15 to 85, and CD4+ skew characterized later expanders.

This clonotype has only a few counts. The antigen is not known. Constant-segment primers served in 5'RACE that generated TCR alpha and TCR beta cDNA libraries bearing sample barcodes and UMIs. TCRdb passed the 5' RACE reads through MiXCR, listing each CDR3 protein once. The repertoire holds 560,000 or so distinct CDR3 sequences, with 17% as singletons. The CDR3 contains 13 residues. V lost 3 bases to trimming and J lost 10 bases, with 13 bases between them. Germline V gene sequence: CDR1 SGHTA, CDR2 FQGNSA. This chain connects TRBV7-2 to TRBJ1-3; D ambiguous. This sequence was found in an adult woman who had mild COVID-19 (a few samples of this study predate the infection). Cell type and time point are not known. The source material was PBMCs or a T cell subset sorted from them (not recorded which). This chain's CDR3 is CASSFYSAETIYF. The CDR3 nucleotides are TGTGCCAGCAGCTTTTACAGCGCAGAGACCATATATTTT.